Reported below is one T cell receptor beta chain. Germline V gives CDR1 SGHNT, CDR2 YYREEE (reference sequence). The CDR3 has 16 residues. The V end lost 1 base, the J end lost 1 base, and 9 bases lay between the germline ends. Profiling relied on immunoSEQ multiplex PCR, and the TCRdb table lists in-frame clones only, not all of them. The data hold 75,000 to 85,000 clones, with 90% to 95% observed a single time. The data were obtained in a study of T cell changes during pregnancy in multiple sclerosis. The chain joins TRBV5-4 to TRBJ2-6; maybe TRBD1 (5 bases). The source material was peripheral blood, sampled in the second trimester of pregnancy. The TCR sequence derives from a female donor with multiple sclerosis, enrolled in a pregnancy study. The CDR3 nucleotides read TGTGCCAGCAGCTTGTATCAGGGTTCTGGGGCCAACGTCCTGACTTTC. It yields the protein CASSLYQGSGANVLTF. The complete variable domain, with remaining parts taken from reference TRBV5-4 and TRBJ2-6, reads ETGVTQSPTHLIKTRGQQVTLRCSSQSGHNTVSWYQQALGQGPQFIFQYYREEENGRGNFPPRFSGLQFPNYSSELNVNALELDDSALYLCASSLYQGSGANVLTFGAGSRLTVL.